Reported below is one T cell receptor beta chain. Its antigen is currently unknown. This sample was taken from a study of beta chain features in type 1 diabetes. Study-level findings and limits: Type 1 diabetes patients showed a moderate but significant shortening of TCRB CDR3s in all four CD4+ subsets.

The germline V gene has CDR1 SQVTM and CDR2 ANQGSEA. This CDR3 spans 11 amino acids. Trimming removed 3 bases from V and 7 bases from J, with 7 bases in between. Expressed TCRB transcripts got sequenced, as all isolated RNA was reverse transcribed. The data were produced by immunoSEQ multiplex PCR, yet TCRdb's version contains in-frame clones alone and is incomplete. The sample yields around 240,000 clones, under 20% seen once. Sequenced input: naive CD4+ T cells from blood. The chain combines TRBV29-1 with TRBJ2-1; D is ambiguous. The sequence derives from a man younger than 45 with type 1 diabetes. The CDR3 sequence: CSVDSGNEQFF. CDR3 nucleotide sequence: TGCAGCGTTGACTCCGGGAATGAGCAGTTCTTC.